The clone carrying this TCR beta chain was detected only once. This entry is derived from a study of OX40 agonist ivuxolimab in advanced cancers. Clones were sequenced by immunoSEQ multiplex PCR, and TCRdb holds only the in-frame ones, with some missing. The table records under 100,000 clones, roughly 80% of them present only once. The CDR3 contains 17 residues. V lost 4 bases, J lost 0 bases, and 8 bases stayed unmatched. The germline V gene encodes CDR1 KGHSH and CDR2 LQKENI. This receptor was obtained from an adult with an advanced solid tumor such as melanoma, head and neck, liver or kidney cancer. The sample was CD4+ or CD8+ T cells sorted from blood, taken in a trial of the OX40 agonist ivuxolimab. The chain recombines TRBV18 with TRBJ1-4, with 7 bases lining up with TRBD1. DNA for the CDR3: TGTGCCAGCTCACGTATTCCAGGGGGAGCAACTAATGAAAAACTGTTTTTT. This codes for CASSRIPGGATNEKLFF.